This passage covers 26 T cell receptor beta chains from one sample sequenced in a study of Graves' ophthalmopathy and Graves' hyperthyroidism. Amplification of TCR beta CDR3 regions used RNA transcripts. A first-round RT-PCR used HTBI primers, followed by a second-round multiplex PCR. MiXCR, applied by TCRdb to the multiplex PCR reads, yields one record per CDR3 protein. This table holds just over 600,000 distinct CDR3 sequences, over 20% found once. Sequences were obtained from peripheral blood. Receptors were obtained from a young woman with stable Graves' hyperthyroidism. Some clones in this sample may be carry-over from other donors' samples.

This clonotype was counted ten times or more. J is TRBJ1-5 and V is TRBV2, with unresolved D. Germline V CDR1 and CDR2: SNHLY, FYNNEI. Trimming removed 4 bases from V and 3 bases from J, with 10 bases in between. There are 14 residues in the CDR3. This CDR3 is CASSVGQVNQPQHF. DNA for the CDR3: TGTGCCAGCAGTGTAGGGCAGGTCAATCAGCCCCAGCATTTT.

This clonotype was seen at least ten times. This chain joins TRBV6-1 and TRBJ1-3; D remains ambiguous. V was clipped by 7 bases and J by 0 bases, with 7 bases between them. CDR3 length equals 13 residues. Germline CDR1 MNHNS, CDR2 SASEGT. CDR3 coding DNA: TGTGCCAGCAAGGTGACCTCTGGAAACACCATATATTTT. This translates into CASKVTSGNTIYF.

This clonotype is a singleton in its sample. The CDR3 bases are TGTGCCAGCAGCTTAGCCCGGACAAGCTATGGCTACACCTTC. The encoded protein is CASSLARTSYGYTF. The chain has TRBV7-8 and TRBJ1-2, with a possible D match to TRBD1 (5 bases). Deletions cut 0 bases from V and 4 bases from J, with 9 bases between. The CDR3 is 14 amino acids. Germline V lookup: CDR1 SGHVS, CDR2 FQNEAQ.

Here the CDR3 reads CASSLSKGLLNTEAFF. CDR3 coding DNA: TGTGCCAGCAGTTTATCGAAGGGACTCCTGAACACTGAAGCTTTCTTT. This chain joins TRBV27 and TRBJ1-1; perhaps TRBD1 as D (5 bases). This CDR3 spans 16 amino acids. The V gene's germline CDR1 is MNHEY and CDR2 SMNVEV (reference sequence). The V gene lost 0 bases and the J gene lost 0 bases, with 11 bases spanning the gap.

This chain uses TRBV19 with TRBJ2-7; 12 bases align to TRBD2. The V gene's germline CDR1 is LNHDA and CDR2 SQIVND (reference sequence). The CDR3 runs 14 residues. The junction had 6 bases not matched to a gene; V was cut back by 5 bases and J by 7 bases. In DNA, the CDR3 is TGTGCCAGTAGTCCTAGCGGGAGGGCAGAAGAGCAGTACTTC. Translated, it gives CASSPSGRAEEQYF.

This clonotype occurred many times. J is TRBJ2-7 and V is TRBV7-9; D unclear. V shed 5 bases and J shed 3 bases, with 11 bases lying between them. Germline V CDR1 and CDR2: SEHNR, FQNEAQ (reference sequence). The CDR3 sequence is 13 residues long. CDR3 nucleotide sequence: TGTGCCAGCAGCCCCAGGAAATTCTACGAGCAGTACTTC. Protein product: CASSPRKFYEQYF.

This chain joins TRBV3-1 and TRBJ2-7, with 7 bases aligning to TRBD2. The CDR3 runs 13 residues. The V segment lost 1 base and the J segment 7 bases; nucleotides outside the gene matches: 4. Germline V gene data show CDR1 as LGHDT and CDR2 as YNNKEL (reference sequence). The CDR3 coding sequence is TGTGCCAGCAGCCAAGGGGGCGGGAGAGAGCAGTACTTC. Protein sequence: CASSQGGGREQYF.

This chain connects TRBV7-2 to TRBJ2-5; 9 bases are shared with TRBD2. CDR1 is SGHTA and CDR2 is FQGNSA in the germline V gene. Trimming took 4 bases from V and 5 from J; bases not matched to a gene: 8. CDR3 length: 15 residues. In DNA form, the CDR3 reads TGTGCCAGCAGCTCAGATCTAGCGGGGTGGGAGACCCAGTACTTC. Its protein is CASSSDLAGWETQYF.

Concerning this clonotype: The junction departs from the called germline gene at one end, perhaps through a read error. J is TRBJ2-7 and V is TRBV6-1; D may be TRBD2 (5 bases). The germline CDR1 and CDR2 sequences are MNHNS and SASEGT. The CDR3 length is 13 residues. CDR3 in DNA: TGTGTCAGCAGTGAAGAGCGGAGTGACGAGCAGTACTTC. Residues: CVSSEERSDEQYF.

As concerns this clonotype: The CDR3 does not close with the conserved phenylalanine or tryptophan, likely indicating a read error. This chain joins TRBV5-6 and TRBJ2-4; D possibly matches TRBD1 or TRBD2 (5 bases each). The CDR3 spans 15 residues. V lost 4 bases and J lost 1, with 12 bases in between. Germline values: CDR1 SGHDT, CDR2 YYEEEE. CDR3 DNA: TGTGCCAGCAGCGCCGTCGGGGCGGCCAAAAACATTCAGTACCTC. Its protein product is CASSAVGAAKNIQYL.

This clonotype was counted many times. The chain employs TRBV20-1 and TRBJ2-7, with TRBD2 as a possible D gene (5 bases). Trimming took 3 bases from V and 4 from J, leaving 16 bases between them. The CDR3 spans 14 residues. Per germline, CDR1 DFQATT and CDR2 SNEGSKA (reference sequence). CDR3 region: CSARAFEGLYEQYF. In DNA form, the CDR3 reads TGCAGTGCTAGGGCGTTTGAGGGTCTATACGAGCAGTACTTC.

This clonotype came up many times. The rearrangement joins TRBV5-1 to TRBJ2-7, with 8 bases that match TRBD2. Germline CDR1 and CDR2: SGHRS and YFSETQ. This CDR3 is 14 amino acids long. V was pared by 4 bases and J by 4 bases, with 7 bases of the junction left unmatched. The CDR3 region has the DNA TGCGCCAGCAGCCCGGGGGGGACACAATACGAGCAGTACTTC. Translated: CASSPGGTQYEQYF.

The chain recombines TRBV12-3 or TRBV12-4 with TRBJ1-1, with D tentatively TRBD1 (6 bases). V gave up 5 bases and J gave up 4 bases, with 17 bases separating them. CDR3 length equals 15 residues. CDR3 residues: CASSQQAGVRTEAFF. CDR3 bases: TGTGCCAGCAGTCAACAAGCAGGGGTCCGCACTGAAGCTTTCTTT.

This clonotype has at least ten counts. The chain uses TRBV9 and TRBJ1-2, with 7 bases that match TRBD1. The CDR3 covers 13 residues. Germline trimming cut 0 bases from V and 6 bases from J; bases unmatched to any gene: 2. The V gene's germline CDR1 is SGDLS and CDR2 YYNGEE. CDR3 in amino acids: CASSVAGGNGYTF. For the CDR3, the DNA is TGTGCCAGCAGCGTAGCAGGGGGGAATGGCTACACCTTC.

This clonotype was observed at least ten times. The chain recombines TRBV15 with TRBJ1-5; 7 positions agree with TRBD1. Germline loops: CDR1 LNHNV, CDR2 YYDKDF (reference sequence). The junction had 1 base not matched to a gene; V was cut back by 1 base and J by 4 bases. The CDR3 runs 14 residues. CDR3 residues: CATSRGQGNQPQHF. The CDR3 DNA reads TGTGCCACCAGCAGAGGACAGGGAAATCAGCCCCAGCATTTT.

This clonotype was found many times. J is TRBJ1-1 and V is TRBV7-9; D gene unclear. The CDR3 consists of 15 residues. Germline V gene lookup returns CDR1 SEHNR and CDR2 FQNEAQ (reference sequence). Trimming shortened V by 2 bases and J by 3 bases, and 13 bases separated the two germline ends. As DNA, the CDR3 is TGTGCCAGCAGCTTATGGGGAATTGGTGACACTGAAGCTTTCTTT. Its protein product is CASSLWGIGDTEAFF.

This clonotype has at least ten counts. The chain employs TRBV9 and TRBJ2-5; either TRBD1 or TRBD2 may fit D (5 bases each). V lost 3 bases, J lost 5 bases, and 17 bases lay in between. This CDR3 is built from 15 residues. Germline lookup yields CDR1 SGDLS and CDR2 YYNGEE. The DNA of the CDR3 is TGTGCCAGCAGCGCCGAGGGGCGGTTATGGGAGACCCAGTACTTC. This gives the protein CASSAEGRLWETQYF. Combining the CDR3 with reference TRBV9 and TRBJ2-5 gives the whole variable domain DSGVTQTPKHLITATGQRVTLRCSPRSGDLSVYWYQQSLDQGLQFLIQYYNGEERAKGNILERFSAQQFPDLHSELNLSSLELGDSALYFCASSAEGRLWETQYFGPGTRLLVL.

This clonotype was seen ten or more times. V is TRBV6-4 and J is TRBJ2-7; tentatively, D is TRBD1 (5 bases). The CDR3 contains 13 residues. Germline values: CDR1 MRHNA, CDR2 SNTAGT. Trimming stripped 3 bases from V and 0 bases from J, with 6 bases between. The CDR3 loop is CASSEQDSYEQYF. The CDR3 DNA reads TGTGCCAGCAGTGAACAGGACTCCTACGAGCAGTACTTC.

This clonotype was picked up many times. The chain recombines TRBV5-1 with TRBJ1-6; D ambiguous. There are 15 residues in the CDR3. CDR1 and CDR2 (germline): SGHRS, YFSETQ. V was clipped by 0 bases and J by 8 bases, with 12 bases between them. The CDR3 bases are TGCGCCAGCAGCTTGGCCACACAACGTTATTCACCCCTCCACTTT. Amino acids: CASSLATQRYSPLHF.

In the case of this clonotype: At one of its ends the junction is not consistent with the germline gene, which may arise from a read error. The V and J genes are TRBV27 and TRBJ1-2; the D is unclear. Germline CDR1 MNHEY, CDR2 SMNVEV (reference sequence). The CDR3 length is 14 residues. CDR3 bases: TGTGTCAGCAGTTTTGACGCCTTTGGCTATGGCTACACCTTC. Its translation: CVSSFDAFGYGYTF.

This clonotype has ten or more counts. Here the CDR3 DNA reads TGCAGTGCTAGAGCGGGGAGTCTCAATCAGCCCCAGCATTTT. Translation gives CSARAGSLNQPQHF. V gene TRBV20-1 combines with J gene TRBJ1-5, with D unclear. Germline lookup yields CDR1 DFQATT and CDR2 SNEGSKA (reference sequence). Trimming removed 1 base from V and 3 bases from J, with 10 bases in between. The CDR3 covers 14 residues.

The chain combines TRBV18 with TRBJ1-1, with D possibly being TRBD1 (6 bases). Trimming removed 1 base at V and 10 bases at J, with 16 bases between. Germline values: CDR1 KGHSH, CDR2 LQKENI. The CDR3 length is 14 residues. In nucleotides, the CDR3 is TGTGCCAGCTCACCACTCTTCGGGGGGCTGGGAGCTTTCTTT. Translated: CASSPLFGGLGAFF.

This clonotype was found many times. The chain carries TRBV7-8 and TRBJ2-2; D tentatively reads TRBD1 or TRBD2 (5 bases each). Deletions cut 1 base from V and 8 bases from J, with 11 bases between. There are 14 residues in the CDR3. In germline, CDR1 is SGHVS, CDR2 FQNEAQ. In nucleotides, the CDR3 is TGTGCCAGCAGCTTAGTCAAGGGGACGGGGGAGCTGTTTTTT. Translation: CASSLVKGTGELFF.

Many counts were recorded for this clonotype. The chain joins TRBV7-9 to TRBJ2-5, with D tentatively TRBD2 (5 bases). The CDR3 is 16 residues long. Per germline, CDR1 SEHNR and CDR2 FQNEAQ (reference sequence). V was clipped by 3 bases and J by 3 bases, with 17 bases between them. The CDR3 here is CASSLSFLLREETQYF. The CDR3 DNA sequence: TGTGCCAGCAGCTTGAGTTTCTTGTTGCGGGAAGAGACCCAGTACTTC. The whole variable domain, remainder taken from reference TRBV7-9 and TRBJ2-5, is DTGVSQNPRHKITKRGQNVTFRCDPISEHNRLYWYRQTLGQGPEFLTYFQNEAQLEKSRLLSDRFSAERPKGSFSTLEIQRTEQGDSAMYLCASSLSFLLREETQYFGPGTRLLVL.

This clonotype was seen many times. The rearrangement joins TRBV25-1 to TRBJ1-1; 8 bases line up with TRBD1. Trimming at V came to 6 bases and at J to 7 bases, leaving 19 bases not matched to a gene. Germline loops: CDR1 MGHDK, CDR2 SYGVNS. The CDR3 spans 17 residues. The chain's CDR3 is CASRSRRSGGFAGEAFF. The CDR3 DNA reads TGTGCCAGCAGAAGCCGTAGGTCAGGGGGCTTTGCAGGTGAAGCTTTCTTT.

This chain uses TRBV5-1 with TRBJ2-5; weak D call: TRBD1 (6 bases). The CDR3 contains 14 residues. The V and J ends lost 4 bases and 4 bases respectively, with 14 bases between them. The germline gives CDR1 SGHRS, CDR2 YFSETQ. In nucleotides, the CDR3 is TGCGCCAGCAGCAGGCTGGGGGCAGGAGAGACCCAGTACTTC. It translates to CASSRLGAGETQYF. The whole variable domain, filled in from reference TRBV5-1 and TRBJ2-5, reads KAGVTQTPRYLIKTRGQQVTLSCSPISGHRSVSWYQQTPGQGLQFLFEYFSETQRNKGNFPGRFSGRQFSNSRSEMNVSTLELGDSALYLCASSRLGAGETQYFGPGTRLLVL.